Following are 30 T cell receptor beta chains from one sample sequenced in a study of T-cell reconstitution after alpha-beta-depleted transplantation in children. Using unique molecular identifiers, the investigators prepared the TCRbeta library. MiXCR, applied by TCRdb to the PCR reads, yields one record per CDR3 protein. Among about 230,000 distinct CDR3 sequences listed, roughly a tenth were seen once. Specimen: PBMCs, collected before TCRalphabeta/CD19-depleted stem cell transplant. The source of these receptors is a child less than two years old with acute myeloid leukemia, due to receive a stem cell transplant.

The table lists this clonotype with many counts. The chain links TRBV28 to TRBJ1-5, with D unclear. In germline, CDR1 is MDHEN, CDR2 SYDVKM. Trimming shortened V by 4 bases and J by 1 base, and 8 bases separated the two germline ends. The CDR3 covers 14 residues. The CDR3 is CASSSMYSNQPQHF. The CDR3 DNA reads as TGTGCCAGCAGTTCTATGTACAGCAATCAGCCCCAGCATTTT.

At least ten counts were recorded for this clonotype. CDR3 loop: CASRRGLLAPEAFF. For the CDR3, the DNA is TGTGCCAGCAGACGTGGACTTCTGGCCCCTGAAGCTTTCTTT. The chain uses TRBV12-3 or TRBV12-4 and TRBJ1-1; D is unclear. The germline V and J ends were trimmed by 6 bases and 6 bases, with 17 bases remaining between them. This CDR3 spans 14 amino acids.

This clonotype was counted many times. J is TRBJ2-7 and V is TRBV24-1; D might be TRBD2 (7 bases). V was shortened by 4 bases and J by 6 bases, with 12 bases between the two germline ends. Germline V CDR1 and CDR2: KGHDR, SFDVKD. This CDR3 has 13 amino acids. CDR3 sequence: CATSEGGGIEQYF. For the CDR3, the DNA is TGTGCCACCAGTGAAGGGGGGGGAATCGAGCAGTACTTC.

This clonotype was detected many times. CDR3 loop: CSARGDLTEHNEQFF. DNA of the CDR3: TGCAGTGCTAGAGGAGACCTCACGGAACACAATGAGCAGTTCTTC. The genes are TRBV20-1 and TRBJ2-1; D is ambiguous. Germline V lookup: CDR1 DFQATT, CDR2 SNEGSKA (reference sequence). V was trimmed by 1 base and J by 5 bases, leaving 15 bases between them. There are 15 residues in the CDR3.

The rearrangement joins TRBV6-5 to TRBJ2-7, with a tentative D call TRBD1 (6 bases). The CDR3 contains 16 residues. Germline CDR1 reads MNHEY; CDR2 reads SVGAGI. V dropped 4 bases and J dropped 1 base, with 17 bases sitting between them. The CDR3, as DNA: TGTGCCAGCAGTTCTACAGGGCTATCACCATCCTACGAGCAGTACTTC. This gives the protein CASSSTGLSPSYEQYF.

This clonotype was recorded at least ten times. V and J are TRBV4-2 and TRBJ2-5; 14 bases fit TRBD2. The CDR3 has 19 residues. V trimming: 4 bases; J trimming: 4 bases; junction bases outside the gene matches: 14. Germline V gene lookup returns CDR1 LGHNA and CDR2 YNFKEQ. For the CDR3, the DNA is TGTGCCAGCAGCCCCACCGGGACTAGCGGGGGAACAGCCATAGAGACCCAGTACTTC. This gives the protein CASSPTGTSGGTAIETQYF.

V usage is TRBV2 and J usage is TRBJ2-1; 13 bases map to TRBD2. The CDR3 length is 18 residues. From germline, CDR1 is SNHLY and CDR2 FYNNEI. The CDR3 region is CTRSFVLAGGYSYNEQFF. As DNA, the CDR3 is TGTACCCGCAGTTTCGTACTAGCGGGGGGGTACTCCTACAATGAGCAGTTCTTC.

Ten or more counts support this clonotype. The chain employs TRBV28 and TRBJ2-1; D remains unclear. CDR3 length: 13 residues. Trimming cost V 3 bases and J 7 bases, with 10 bases left between them. The germline V gene has CDR1 MDHEN and CDR2 SYDVKM. The CDR3: CASSFTQHNEQFF. The CDR3 coding sequence is TGTGCCAGCAGTTTCACACAACATAATGAGCAGTTCTTC.

V and J are TRBV11-2 and TRBJ1-3; no definite D call. Trimming stripped 0 bases from V and 4 bases from J, with 7 bases between. CDR3 length: 14 amino acids. The germline gives CDR1 SGHAT, CDR2 FQNNGV. The DNA of the CDR3 is TGTGCCAGCAGCTTAGATAGACGAGGAAACACCATATATTTT. As protein: CASSLDRRGNTIYF.

As for this clonotype: This CDR3 fails to terminate in the conserved phenylalanine or tryptophan, so it likely reflects a read error. This chain links TRBV10-3 with TRBJ2-3, with 7 bases lining up with TRBD2. CDR3 length equals 15 residues. CDR1 is ENHRY, CDR2 SYGVKD, per germline. The CDR3 protein is CAITRAGVQTDAQYL. In DNA form, the CDR3 reads TGTGCCATCACCCGTGCGGGAGTTCAGACAGATGCGCAGTATCTT.

This clonotype was detected ten times or more. The CDR3 bases are TGCAGTGCTAGTGTCCAGCCAACCTACGAGCAGTACTTC. Protein product: CSASVQPTYEQYF. The J gene is TRBJ2-7, the V gene TRBV20-1, with D unclear. The CDR3 totals 13 residues. Germline CDR1 reads DFQATT; CDR2 reads SNEGSKA (reference sequence). V gave up 3 bases and J gave up 2 bases, with 11 bases separating them.

This clonotype was seen a handful of times. The chain is built from TRBV30 and TRBJ1-5, with D possibly TRBD1 on 5 matching bases. This CDR3 region has 14 residues. V lost 2 bases, J lost 7 bases, and 15 bases lay in between. Germline CDR1 GTSNPN, CDR2 SVGIG (reference sequence). The chain's CDR3 is CAWSRGDRTQPQHF. The CDR3 DNA reads TGTGCCTGGAGTCGAGGGGATAGGACCCAGCCCCAGCATTTT.

This clonotype was picked up many times. The chain has TRBV20-1 and TRBJ2-5, with TRBD2 matching over 9 bases. This CDR3 has 18 amino acids. Germline V gives CDR1 DFQATT, CDR2 SNEGSKA (reference sequence). The junction had 16 bases not matched to a gene; V was cut back by 1 base and J by 4 bases. DNA of the CDR3: TGCAGTGCTAGAGCCCCTTTGAGATTAGCGGGAGTCGGAGAGACCCAGTACTTC. Translated, it gives CSARAPLRLAGVGETQYF.

This clonotype has ten or more counts. The chain links TRBV6-1 to TRBJ2-1, with 9 bases aligning to TRBD1. The V gene's germline CDR1 is MNHNS and CDR2 SASEGT. The ends lost 6 bases at V and 2 bases at J; junction bases unmatched: 8. The CDR3 contains 16 residues. The CDR3 region is CASRRTRQGAYNEQFF. CDR3 in DNA: TGTGCCAGCAGGAGGACTAGACAGGGGGCCTACAATGAGCAGTTCTTC.

The V and J genes are TRBV19 and TRBJ1-1; 7 bases are shared with TRBD1. Germline-derived CDR1 and CDR2 are LNHDA and SQIVND (reference sequence). The CDR3 has 16 amino acids. The trim removed 3 bases at V and 3 bases at J, leaving 10 bases unmatched. CDR3 in amino acids: CASSIRTGSRDTEAFF. DNA for the CDR3: TGTGCCAGTAGTATCAGGACAGGATCTAGAGACACTGAAGCTTTCTTT.

This clonotype was picked up many times. The V gene is TRBV20-1, the J gene TRBJ2-2; 7 bases are shared with TRBD1. CDR1 DFQATT and CDR2 SNEGSKA come from the germline V gene (reference sequence). The trim removed 6 bases at V and 1 base at J, leaving 2 bases unmatched. The CDR3 totals 13 residues. The CDR3 is CSARQGNTGELFF. CDR3 coding DNA: TGCAGTGCCCGACAGGGGAACACCGGGGAGCTGTTTTTT.

Comment on this clonotype: Possible read error: a much larger clone is one base away. The rearrangement uses TRBV7-8 and TRBJ2-1; 11 bases line up with TRBD2. CDR1 and CDR2 (germline): SGHVS, FQNEAQ. The CDR3 covers 16 residues. V dropped 5 bases and J dropped 9; count of bases not matched to a gene: 12. CDR3: CASSARVAGGPSEQFF. The CDR3 coding sequence is TGTGCCAGCAGCGCCCGGGTAGCGGGGGGGCCCAGTGAGCAGTTCTTC.

The sample holds many counts of this clonotype. This rearrangement joins TRBV4-2 to TRBJ2-5; 9 positions agree with TRBD2. This CDR3 is built from 17 residues. CDR1 is LGHNA and CDR2 is YNFKEQ in the germline V gene. The J segment lost 4 bases and the V segment lost 3 bases, leaving 12 bases of the junction unmatched. CDR3 in amino acids: CASSHVQLAGERETQYF. CDR3 DNA sequence: TGTGCCAGCAGCCATGTGCAATTAGCGGGAGAGCGAGAGACCCAGTACTTC.

This clonotype came up a few times. V is TRBV3-1 and J is TRBJ2-1; TRBD1 or TRBD2 may be the D gene (5 bases each). This CDR3 has 15 residues. V was trimmed by 0 bases and J by 6 bases, leaving 12 bases between them. Germline assignment: CDR1 LGHDT and CDR2 YNNKEL (reference sequence). CDR3 region: CASSQDPGTRNEQFF. As DNA, the CDR3 is TGTGCCAGCAGCCAAGACCCCGGGACCCGCAATGAGCAGTTCTTC.

This clonotype was picked up many times. The gene calls are TRBV6-4 and TRBJ2-3; TRBD2 agrees at 7 bases. Germline CDR1 is MRHNA and CDR2 is SNTAGT. The length of the CDR3 is 14 residues. Germline trimming cut 4 bases from V and 2 bases from J; bases unmatched to any gene: 3. The CDR3 bases are TGTGCCAGCAGTGCCGGGACTATCACAGATACGCAGTATTTT. Translating it yields CASSAGTITDTQYF.

This clonotype showed up many times. The rearrangement uses TRBV5-5 and TRBJ2-1; tentative D call: TRBD2 (6 bases). V gave up 3 bases and J gave up 3 bases, with 10 bases separating them. This CDR3 has 14 residues. The germline CDR1 and CDR2 sequences are SGHKS and YYEKEE (reference sequence). The CDR3 nucleotides are TGTGCCAGCAGCTCCCGGGACTTCTACAATGAGCAGTTCTTC. It codes for CASSSRDFYNEQFF.

This clonotype has just a few counts. J is TRBJ1-2 and V is TRBV6-5; 8 nucleotides line up with TRBD1. The CDR3 sequence is 18 residues long. Germline V gene lookup returns CDR1 MNHEY and CDR2 SVGAGI. Unmatched junction bases numbered 14, after V lost 0 bases and J lost 5 bases. CDR3 DNA: TGTGCCAGCAGTTACTCAGTCCCGGGACAGGACTCCTCTTATGGCTACACCTTC. Translated: CASSYSVPGQDSSYGYTF.

A word on this clonotype: A much larger clone differs by one base, so this may be a read error. This chain links TRBV5-1 with TRBJ2-3; possible D gene TRBD1, 6 bases. Looked up from germline, CDR1 is SGHRS and CDR2 is YFSETQ. The CDR3 spans 15 residues. The ends were cut back, 0 bases at V and 5 bases at J, with 13 bases in the middle. The CDR3, as DNA: TGCGCCAGCAGCTTGGAGGGGGAGCCCGTAGATACGCAGTATTTT. Its protein is CASSLEGEPVDTQYF.

This clonotype has at least ten counts. CDR3 in DNA: TGTGCCAGCAGCCCCAGTTCCATGAACACTGAAGCTTTCTTT. This encodes CASSPSSMNTEAFF. The J gene is TRBJ1-1, the V gene TRBV7-3; D gene unclear. CDR3 length: 14 residues. CDR1 and CDR2 (germline): SGHTA, FQGTGA. Trimming took 5 bases from V and 0 from J, leaving 10 bases between them.

In this sample, this clonotype turned up many times. The chain has TRBV7-2 and TRBJ1-3, with TRBD1 matching 7 bases. The length of the CDR3 is 17 residues. Losses at the gene ends were 3 bases for V and 1 base for J; bases not matched to a gene: 9. Germline assignment: CDR1 SGHTA and CDR2 FQGNSA. CDR3 sequence: CASSFRGGAPSGNTIYF. CDR3 nucleotides: TGTGCCAGCAGCTTCAGGGGGGGGGCCCCGTCTGGAAACACCATATATTTT.

This clonotype was counted at least ten times. V gene TRBV12-3 or TRBV12-4 combines with J gene TRBJ1-2; 7 bases align to TRBD1. V dropped 3 bases and J dropped 5; count of bases not matched to a gene: 6. The CDR3 sequence is 14 residues long. As DNA, the CDR3 is TGTGCCAGCAGTTTTCAGGGGGATGTATATGGCTACACCTTC. This codes for CASSFQGDVYGYTF.

This clonotype was observed many times. The J gene is TRBJ2-1, the V gene TRBV15, with 10 positions matching TRBD2. Germline CDR1 and CDR2: LNHNV and YYDKDF (reference sequence). V shed 0 bases and J 12 bases; nucleotides not matched to a gene: 8. The CDR3 spans 15 residues. CDR3 protein: CATSRDVLAGAAQFF. DNA of the CDR3: TGTGCCACCAGCAGAGATGTTCTAGCGGGAGCGGCGCAGTTCTTC.

This clonotype was counted at least ten times. The rearrangement joins TRBV30 to TRBJ2-3; no firm D call. From germline, CDR1 is GTSNPN and CDR2 SVGIG (reference sequence). Trimming stripped 4 bases from V and 3 bases from J, with 8 bases between. The CDR3 has 12 residues. This chain's CDR3 is CAWTRSTDTQYF. The DNA of the CDR3 is TGTGCCTGGACCCGGTCGACAGATACGCAGTATTTT.

This clonotype was observed many times. The V call is TRBV4-2, the J call TRBJ2-1; TRBD2 aligns across 11 bases. J lost 0 bases, V lost 5 bases, and 3 bases had no gene match. From germline, CDR1 is LGHNA and CDR2 YNFKEQ. The CDR3 consists of 16 residues. The CDR3 sequence is CASSLTSGDSYNEQFF. The CDR3 DNA reads as TGTGCCAGCAGCTTGACTAGCGGGGACTCCTACAATGAGCAGTTCTTC.

This clonotype was observed at least ten times. Its ends do not fully match the called genes, so a read error is possible. V is TRBV7-2 and J is TRBJ2-1; TRBD2 matches 13 bases. The CDR3 sequence is 13 residues long. Germline CDR1 is SGHTA and CDR2 is FQGNSA. The CDR3 sequence is CASNPPGLAGRVF. In DNA form, the CDR3 reads TGTGCCAGCAACCCACCGGGACTAGCGGGACGCGTCTTC.